The rows below give T cell receptor beta chains drawn from one sample of a study of beta chain features in type 1 diabetes. TCRdb's copy holds only in-frame clones and misses some; the assay was immunoSEQ multiplex PCR. The data show over 600,000 clones, about an eighth seen once. Sequencing used naive CD4+ T cells from blood. The receptors stem from a young man with type 1 diabetes. CDR3s include the opening cysteine and the closing phenylalanine or tryptophan. Fields, in order: V gene, J gene, clone size, D gene, CDR3 DNA, CDR3 protein. The D gene is left open where the match is weak. The size of a clone is reported for some rows only, either as once, few or many, or as a class for expanded clones.

V: TRBV19; J: TRBJ2-2; size: few; D: NA; DNA: TGTGCCAGTAGTAGACTGGGTCGGACCGGGGAGCTGTTTTTT; CDR3: CASSRLGRTGELFF
V: TRBV9; J: TRBJ2-5; size: NA; D: NA; DNA: TGTGCCAGCAGCTCGCTCCCGTCGGGAAGAGTGGCCCAGTACTTC; CDR3: CASSSLPSGRVAQYF
V: TRBV4-3; J: TRBJ2-7; size: NA; D: TRBD2; DNA: TGCGCCAGCAGCCAAGATATCGGGCCCCGGGGGGTTTACGAGCAGTACTTC; CDR3: CASSQDIGPRGVYEQYF
V: TRBV6-5; J: TRBJ2-1; size: few; D: TRBD2; DNA: TGTGCCAGCAGTTTGTTAGCGGGGGCTGCAAACAATGAGCAGTTCTTC; CDR3: CASSLLAGAANNEQFF
V: TRBV9; J: TRBJ1-6; size: few; D: TRBD1; DNA: TGTGCCAGCAGCGCCGGGACAGGGGATTGGTCACCCCTCCACTTT; CDR3: CASSAGTGDWSPLHF
V: TRBV14; J: TRBJ1-2; size: few; D: TRBD1; DNA: TGTGCCAGCAGCCAAGATACGGGACAGGGCTTCTATGGCTACACCTTC; CDR3: CASSQDTGQGFYGYTF
V: TRBV29-1; J: TRBJ1-5; size: few; D: NA; DNA: TGCAGCGTTGGCAGTAGCAATCAGCCCCAGCATTTT; CDR3: CSVGSSNQPQHF
V: TRBV7-9; J: TRBJ1-1; size: few; D: NA; DNA: TGTGCCAGCAGCTTAGTAGGGAACACTGAAGCTTTCTTT; CDR3: CASSLVGNTEAFF
V: TRBV19; J: TRBJ2-5; size: few; D: NA; DNA: TGTGCCAGTAGTCTGACAGTCCAAGAGACCCAGTACTTC; CDR3: CASSLTVQETQYF
V: TRBV4-3; J: TRBJ2-1; size: few; D: TRBD2; DNA: TGCGCCAGCAGCCAAGTGCGAGCGGGGGGGATTAGCTCCTACAATGAGCAGTTCTTC; CDR3: CASSQVRAGGISSYNEQFF
V: TRBV6-5; J: TRBJ2-7; size: few; D: NA; DNA: TGTGCCAGCAGTTACGGGCGGGCCCCAGGCTACGAGCAGTACTTC; CDR3: CASSYGRAPGYEQYF
V: TRBV28; J: TRBJ1-5; size: few; D: TRBD1; DNA: TGTGCCAGCAGTCCAGGACAGGATGATCAGCCCCAGCATTTT; CDR3: CASSPGQDDQPQHF
V: TRBV2; J: TRBJ1-5; size: few; D: NA; DNA: TGTGCCAGCAGTGAAGCGCTGTCCCCCTCCCAGCATTTT; CDR3: CASSEALSPSQHF
V: TRBV5-1; J: TRBJ1-2; size: NA; D: NA; DNA: TGCGCCAGCAGCGCACAGGGATCCCTCTATGGCTACACCTTC; CDR3: CASSAQGSLYGYTF
V: TRBV29-1; J: TRBJ1-5; size: NA; D: TRBD1; DNA: TGCAGCGTTTCGGGACAGAAGAATCAGCCCCAGCATTTT; CDR3: CSVSGQKNQPQHF
V: TRBV19; J: TRBJ2-2; size: NA; D: NA; DNA: TGTGCCAGTAGTATCAGGCAGGGGAAAGCCGGGGAGCTGTTTTTT; CDR3: CASSIRQGKAGELFF
V: TRBV7-9; J: TRBJ1-2; size: few; D: NA; DNA: TGTGCCAGCAGCTTAGTTGGTAGCTATGGCTACACCTTC; CDR3: CASSLVGSYGYTF
V: TRBV9; J: TRBJ1-6; size: few; D: TRBD1; DNA: TGTGCCAGCAGCGTACTCGGGACAGGGTTGAATTCACCCCTCCACTTT; CDR3: CASSVLGTGLNSPLHF
V: TRBV10-3; J: TRBJ1-2; size: NA; D: NA; DNA: TGTGCCATCAGTGAGGGGGCCAGCGCTTATGGCTACACCTTC; CDR3: CAISEGASAYGYTF
V: TRBV30; J: TRBJ2-1; size: NA; D: TRBD1; DNA: TGTGCCTGGAGGGGGCGGGACAGGAAAAAGTTCTTC; CDR3: CAWRGRDRKKFF
V: TRBV29-1; J: TRBJ2-5; size: few; D: NA; DNA: TGCAGCGTTATCCCCGGTTTATTAGAGACCCAGTACTTC; CDR3: CSVIPGLLETQYF
V: TRBV19; J: TRBJ2-1; size: few; D: TRBD1; DNA: TGTGCCAGTCAACCGACAGGGGGCGGAGAGCAGTTCTTC; CDR3: CASQPTGGGEQFF
V: TRBV19; J: TRBJ2-5; size: NA; D: NA; DNA: TGTGCCAGTAGTATAGGTGCAGGGCTGAGAGAGACCCAGTACTTC; CDR3: CASSIGAGLRETQYF
V: TRBV7-9; J: TRBJ1-5; size: NA; D: NA; DNA: TGTGCCAGCAGCTTAGCGCTAGCAGGGCGCAATCAGCCCCAGCATTTT; CDR3: CASSLALAGRNQPQHF
V: TRBV7-2; J: TRBJ1-1; size: few; D: TRBD1; DNA: TGTGCCAGCAGCTCCAGGGGGATCACTGAAGCTTTCTTT; CDR3: CASSSRGITEAFF
V: TRBV11-2; J: TRBJ2-7; size: NA; D: NA; DNA: TGTGCCAGCAGCTTAAGGAGGGCGTACGAGCAGTACTTC; CDR3: CASSLRRAYEQYF
V: TRBV7-9; J: TRBJ2-1; size: few; D: TRBD1; DNA: TGTGCCAGCAGCTTACCTGGGACAGAGAGATACAATGAGCAGTTCTTC; CDR3: CASSLPGTERYNEQFF